This T cell receptor (beta chain) appears in the sequencing data of a study of circulating and synovial CD4+ cells in juvenile arthritis. The CDR3 spans 15 residues. Germline loops: CDR1 LNHDA, CDR2 SQIVND (reference sequence). Trimming removed 5 bases from V and 4 bases from J, with 17 bases in between. This clone was detected once. What it binds is not known. Study-wide points: Vbeta family usage analysis did not detect the pathogenic-like versus bulk difference. Measured synovium overlap likely understates the true shared repertoire. Diversity here was lower than in bulk blood CD4 cells.

Produced via immunoSEQ multiplex PCR; TCRdb's table is partial and in-frame only. The repertoire has fewer than 35,000 clones, around 95% of them found once; the top ten carry 0.15% to 0.2%. This TCR was recovered from a human donor with juvenile idiopathic arthritis. The sequencing input was CD4+ T cells from blood. The chain combines TRBV19 with TRBJ1-1; a weak D match, TRBD1 (5 bases). The chain's CDR3 is CASSVAEGLGTEAFF. The CDR3 DNA is TGTGCCAGTAGTGTGGCGGAGGGGTTAGGCACTGAAGCTTTCTTT.